These T cell receptor beta chains were read from a single sample in a study of cytomegalovirus exposure and HLA in healthy donors. Data came from immunoSEQ multiplex PCR; TCRdb stores just in-frame clones and leaves some out. Seen here are about 130,000 clones, roughly 93% observed once, and the top ten hold less than 2%. The source material was PBMCs. The source is a young man in good health and CMV-seropositive. The conserved cysteine and the conserved F or W are not part of the CDR3 here. D genes are given only for firm matches.

v_gene	d_gene	j_gene	CDR3aa
TRBV4-2	.	TRBJ2-7	ASSQDLRSHYEQY
TRBV28	.	TRBJ2-2	ASSPIGRARTGELF
TRBV7-9	.	TRBJ2-3	ASSATATSTDTQY
TRBV11-3	.	TRBJ2-2	ASSLGGDQNTGELF
TRBV30	.	TRBJ2-7	AWSLSGLSYEQY
TRBV28	.	TRBJ2-1	ASSQDWREF
TRBV2	.	TRBJ2-7	ASSDRQVYEQY
TRBV14	.	TRBJ2-7	ASSNSGTTSYEQY
TRBV2	.	TRBJ1-2	ASSARLQASNYGYT
TRBV27	TRBD1	TRBJ2-7	ASSLLGTGGREQY
TRBV6-1	.	TRBJ2-3	ASSELAFTDTQY
TRBV25-1	TRBD1	TRBJ1-2	ASSDHSGTVHYGYT
TRBV19	TRBD1	TRBJ2-1	ASRRQGSSYNEQF
TRBV30	.	TRBJ2-1	AWSSGVLNEQF
TRBV4-1	TRBD2	TRBJ2-5	ASSQDYLAGYQETQY
TRBV7-9	TRBD2	TRBJ2-3	ASGAGADTQY
TRBV27	.	TRBJ2-4	ASSLLGLTGKRDIQY
TRBV2	.	TRBJ1-5	ASTLGEGNQPQH
TRBV18	.	TRBJ1-5	ASSLLPDSNQPQH
TRBV19	TRBD2	TRBJ2-7	ASSLAGAIFREQY
TRBV5-4	.	TRBJ2-5	ASSLWVGDETQY
TRBV5-1	TRBD1	TRBJ2-5	ASSSDRVSSQY
TRBV4-1	.	TRBJ2-7	ASSQTTGSGEQY
TRBV11-2	.	TRBJ2-3	ASSLGEVQY
TRBV28	TRBD1	TRBJ2-7	ASSFSPDRGLAYEQY
TRBV15	TRBD1	TRBJ2-7	ATSPRQGYEQY